This is a list of T cell receptor beta chains from one sample in a study of blood T cell repertoires in COVID-19. Some clones are missing from TCRdb's copy, which holds only in-frame ones; the method was immunoSEQ multiplex PCR. The sample consists of 250,000 to 300,000 clones, approximately 87% of them appearing once. The sample taken for sequencing was peripheral blood. All receptors come from a woman in her twenties or thirties with COVID-19, enrolled during active disease. Each CDR3 is given with its conserved first and last residue. A D gene is named only where the DNA matches it firmly. Only part of the rows carry a size: once, few, many, or a class if the clone is expanded.

abundance: once
v_gene: TRBV18
j_gene: TRBJ1-5
d_gene: NA
CDR3nt: TGTGCCAGCTCACCATCCGGGGGGGGTTATAGCAATCAGCCCCAGCATTTT
CDR3aa: CASSPSGGGYSNQPQHF

abundance: NA
v_gene: TRBV6-4
j_gene: TRBJ2-7
d_gene: TRBD1
CDR3nt: TGTGCCAGCAGCTCCGGGACAGGGGGCAAGTACGAGCAGTACTTC
CDR3aa: CASSSGTGGKYEQYF

abundance: few
v_gene: TRBV5-1
j_gene: TRBJ2-7
d_gene: NA
CDR3nt: TGCGCCAGCAGCTTGGGCAGGGACATCGGGTTATACGAGCAGTACTTC
CDR3aa: CASSLGRDIGLYEQYF

abundance: NA
v_gene: TRBV4-1
j_gene: TRBJ2-1
d_gene: NA
CDR3nt: TGCGCCAGCAGCCAAGTACAGGGCTACAATGAGCAGTTCTTC
CDR3aa: CASSQVQGYNEQFF

abundance: NA
v_gene: TRBV7-2
j_gene: TRBJ2-3
d_gene: NA
CDR3nt: TGTGCCAGCAGCCCAGGAGGGGGGGCGGGAGATACGCAGTATTTT
CDR3aa: CASSPGGGAGDTQYF

abundance: NA
v_gene: TRBV3-1/TRBV3-2
j_gene: TRBJ1-2
d_gene: NA
CDR3nt: TGTGCCAGCAGCCAAGATCTATTAGTCACTATACGTAACTATGGCTACACCTTC
CDR3aa: CASSQDLLVTIRNYGYTF

abundance: NA
v_gene: TRBV28
j_gene: TRBJ1-5
d_gene: TRBD1
CDR3nt: TGTGCCAGCAGGATGAGACAGGGGGCTAAGCAGCCCCAGCATTTT
CDR3aa: CASRMRQGAKQPQHF

abundance: NA
v_gene: TRBV28
j_gene: TRBJ1-2
d_gene: TRBD1
CDR3nt: TGTGCCAGCAGTTTAGGCCAGGGGGCTAACTATGGCTACACCTTC
CDR3aa: CASSLGQGANYGYTF

abundance: NA
v_gene: TRBV5-6
j_gene: TRBJ2-7
d_gene: NA
CDR3nt: TGTGCCAGCAGCTTGGGTGGGTCAGGCTACGAGCAGTACTTC
CDR3aa: CASSLGGSGYEQYF

abundance: NA
v_gene: TRBV4-2
j_gene: TRBJ1-2
d_gene: NA
CDR3nt: TGTGCCAGCAGCTCTCAGGGTGATGGCTACACCTTC
CDR3aa: CASSSQGDGYTF

abundance: few
v_gene: TRBV19
j_gene: TRBJ2-7
d_gene: NA
CDR3nt: TGTGCCAGTAGTATAGAAGGCCTAGGTTACGAGCAGTACTTC
CDR3aa: CASSIEGLGYEQYF

abundance: NA
v_gene: TRBV15
j_gene: TRBJ2-1
d_gene: TRBD2
CDR3nt: TGTGCCACCAGCAGAGTTCATAGCGGGGGACCTACCAATGAGCAGTTCTTC
CDR3aa: CATSRVHSGGPTNEQFF

abundance: once
v_gene: TRBV9
j_gene: TRBJ1-4
d_gene: NA
CDR3nt: TGTGCCAGCAGCGCCCACGGGGGGAGAGGTGAAAAACTGTTTTTT
CDR3aa: CASSAHGGRGEKLFF

abundance: NA
v_gene: TRBV7-2
j_gene: TRBJ2-5
d_gene: TRBD2
CDR3nt: TGTGCCAGCAGCCGGACTAGCGGGGGGTACCAAGAGACCCAGTACTTC
CDR3aa: CASSRTSGGYQETQYF

abundance: NA
v_gene: TRBV12-3/TRBV12-4
j_gene: TRBJ2-1
d_gene: TRBD2
CDR3nt: TGTGCCAGCCGACCTAGCGGGGTAAATGAGCAGTTCTTC
CDR3aa: CASRPSGVNEQFF

abundance: NA
v_gene: TRBV6-1
j_gene: TRBJ2-2
d_gene: TRBD1
CDR3nt: TGTGCCAGCAGTGAATCCCCGGGACAGGGGACCGGGGAGCTGTTTTTT
CDR3aa: CASSESPGQGTGELFF

abundance: NA
v_gene: TRBV5-6
j_gene: TRBJ1-2
d_gene: NA
CDR3nt: TGTGCCAGCAGCCCCACAGGGATTAACTATGGCTACACCTTC
CDR3aa: CASSPTGINYGYTF

abundance: NA
v_gene: TRBV15
j_gene: TRBJ2-1
d_gene: TRBD2
CDR3nt: TGTGCCACCAGCAGAGATGTCGGGGGGGCGTCCAACAATGAGCAGTTCTTC
CDR3aa: CATSRDVGGASNNEQFF

abundance: NA
v_gene: TRBV19
j_gene: TRBJ2-7
d_gene: NA
CDR3nt: TGTGCCAGTAGTAACCCCTCGGGACACTACGAGCAGTACTTC
CDR3aa: CASSNPSGHYEQYF

abundance: NA
v_gene: TRBV7-6
j_gene: TRBJ2-1
d_gene: TRBD2
CDR3nt: TGTGCCAGCAGCTTAGAGCGGGGGCCGATGCGGGAGCAGTTCTTC
CDR3aa: CASSLERGPMREQFF

abundance: NA
v_gene: TRBV10-2
j_gene: TRBJ2-1
d_gene: NA
CDR3nt: TGCGCCAGCAGTCAGCGGCTCATTCGGGATGAGCAGTTCTTC
CDR3aa: CASSQRLIRDEQFF

abundance: NA
v_gene: TRBV18
j_gene: TRBJ1-2
d_gene: NA
CDR3nt: TGTGCCAGCTCATCAGGGGTCCAGAGGGGTGGCTACACCTTC
CDR3aa: CASSSGVQRGGYTF

abundance: NA
v_gene: TRBV5-6
j_gene: TRBJ1-2
d_gene: NA
CDR3nt: TGTGCCAGCAGCTTGCTTGACAGCCCCTATGGCTACACCTTC
CDR3aa: CASSLLDSPYGYTF

abundance: once
v_gene: TRBV6-7
j_gene: TRBJ1-5
d_gene: NA
CDR3nt: TGTGCCAGCAGTGGCCTGGGAGGCCCTCAGCCCCAGCATTTT
CDR3aa: CASSGLGGPQPQHF

abundance: NA
v_gene: TRBV28
j_gene: TRBJ2-5
d_gene: NA
CDR3nt: TGTGCCAGCAGTTCCCCCCGGGTCCGAGAGACCCAGTACTTC
CDR3aa: CASSSPRVRETQYF

abundance: NA
v_gene: TRBV18
j_gene: TRBJ2-7
d_gene: TRBD1
CDR3nt: TGTGCCAGCTCCCGACCAGGGACAGGGTTGTACGAGCAGTACTTC
CDR3aa: CASSRPGTGLYEQYF

abundance: few
v_gene: TRBV5-4
j_gene: TRBJ2-3
d_gene: NA
CDR3nt: TGTGCCAGCAGCTTGGGACACGGCCCCACAGATACGCAGTATTTT
CDR3aa: CASSLGHGPTDTQYF

abundance: NA
v_gene: TRBV7-2
j_gene: TRBJ2-4
d_gene: NA
CDR3nt: TGTGCCAGCAGCCCTGTCCTTAGTCTCCGAGGCAAAAACATTCAGTACTTC
CDR3aa: CASSPVLSLRGKNIQYF

abundance: NA
v_gene: TRBV4-1
j_gene: TRBJ1-5
d_gene: NA
CDR3nt: TGCGCCAGCAGCCAGCCTCAAGGCACCAGGGTGCAGCAGCCCCAGCATTTT
CDR3aa: CASSQPQGTRVQQPQHF

abundance: NA
v_gene: TRBV5-1
j_gene: TRBJ1-6
d_gene: TRBD1
CDR3nt: TGCGCCAGCTCTCCGGGACAGCTTAATTCACCCCTCCACTTT
CDR3aa: CASSPGQLNSPLHF

abundance: NA
v_gene: TRBV5-8
j_gene: TRBJ2-1
d_gene: NA
CDR3nt: TGTGCCAGCAGCTTAGGCGGCTACAATGAGCAGTTCTTC
CDR3aa: CASSLGGYNEQFF

abundance: NA
v_gene: TRBV15
j_gene: TRBJ2-5
d_gene: TRBD1
CDR3nt: TGTGCCACCAGCGACGGACAGGGGGAGGCAGAGACCCAGTACTTC
CDR3aa: CATSDGQGEAETQYF

abundance: few
v_gene: TRBV10-1
j_gene: TRBJ2-1
d_gene: NA
CDR3nt: TGCGCCAGCGGTACGGGGGTACTGAATGAGCAGTTCTTC
CDR3aa: CASGTGVLNEQFF

abundance: NA
v_gene: TRBV14
j_gene: TRBJ2-5
d_gene: NA
CDR3nt: TGTGCCAGCAGCCCACCACAGCCTTCAACCCAGTACTTC
CDR3aa: CASSPPQPSTQYF

abundance: NA
v_gene: TRBV12-5
j_gene: TRBJ2-7
d_gene: NA
CDR3nt: TGTGCTAGTGTCTGGGACACCCCTCTCTCCGAGCAGTACTTC
CDR3aa: CASVWDTPLSEQYF

abundance: NA
v_gene: TRBV10-3
j_gene: TRBJ1-2
d_gene: NA
CDR3nt: TGTGCCATCAGTGAGGCCCCAACGCGGGGCTACACCTTC
CDR3aa: CAISEAPTRGYTF

abundance: once
v_gene: TRBV10-2
j_gene: TRBJ1-5
d_gene: TRBD1
CDR3nt: TGCGCCAGCCGTCCGACAGGGCGCAATCAGCCCCAGCATTTT
CDR3aa: CASRPTGRNQPQHF

abundance: NA
v_gene: TRBV7-6
j_gene: TRBJ2-7
d_gene: TRBD2
CDR3nt: TGTGCCAGCAGCTTTAGCGGGACCTACGAGCAGTACTTC
CDR3aa: CASSFSGTYEQYF

abundance: NA
v_gene: TRBV5-4
j_gene: TRBJ1-3
d_gene: NA
CDR3nt: TGTGCCAGCAGCTCCCTGACAGGAGCTGACGGAAACACCATATATTTT
CDR3aa: CASSSLTGADGNTIYF

abundance: NA
v_gene: TRBV6-6
j_gene: TRBJ2-1
d_gene: TRBD2
CDR3nt: TGTGCCAGCAGCTACAAAGGGACTAGCGGGGCGTCTACCAAACAACACAGCTCCTACAATGAGCAGTTCTTC
CDR3aa: CASSYKGTSGASTKQHSSYNEQFF

abundance: once
v_gene: TRBV28
j_gene: TRBJ2-7
d_gene: NA
CDR3nt: TGTGCCAGCAGTTTAAGCCCGAGGACAGTCTCCTACGAGCAGTACTTC
CDR3aa: CASSLSPRTVSYEQYF

abundance: once
v_gene: TRBV6-4
j_gene: TRBJ2-1
d_gene: NA
CDR3nt: TGTGCCAGCAGTGACGGGGGGGCCCCCTACAATGAGCAGTTCTTC
CDR3aa: CASSDGGAPYNEQFF

abundance: NA
v_gene: TRBV5-1
j_gene: TRBJ1-1
d_gene: NA
CDR3nt: TGCGCCAGCAGCAGAATTTACATGAACACTGAAGCTTTCTTT
CDR3aa: CASSRIYMNTEAFF

abundance: once
v_gene: TRBV6-5
j_gene: TRBJ1-1
d_gene: TRBD1
CDR3nt: TGTGCCAGCAGTTGGACAGGTGAGGGGACTGAAGCTTTCTTT
CDR3aa: CASSWTGEGTEAFF

abundance: NA
v_gene: TRBV2
j_gene: TRBJ2-7
d_gene: NA
CDR3nt: TGTGCCAGCAGTTCTCTAGGGGGATCCTACGAGCAGTACTTC
CDR3aa: CASSSLGGSYEQYF

abundance: NA
v_gene: TRBV4-1
j_gene: TRBJ2-3
d_gene: TRBD2
CDR3nt: TGCGCCAGCAGCCAGAGGGCGGATAGCGGGACCACAGATACGCAGTATTTT
CDR3aa: CASSQRADSGTTDTQYF

abundance: NA
v_gene: TRBV5-4
j_gene: TRBJ1-1
d_gene: TRBD1
CDR3nt: TGTGCCAGCAGCTGGACAGGGGGCAGCGCTGAAGCTTTCTTT
CDR3aa: CASSWTGGSAEAFF

abundance: NA
v_gene: TRBV24-1
j_gene: TRBJ2-1
d_gene: TRBD1
CDR3nt: TGTGCCACCAGTGAGCCAGGGGGATCCAATGAGCAGTTCTTC
CDR3aa: CATSEPGGSNEQFF